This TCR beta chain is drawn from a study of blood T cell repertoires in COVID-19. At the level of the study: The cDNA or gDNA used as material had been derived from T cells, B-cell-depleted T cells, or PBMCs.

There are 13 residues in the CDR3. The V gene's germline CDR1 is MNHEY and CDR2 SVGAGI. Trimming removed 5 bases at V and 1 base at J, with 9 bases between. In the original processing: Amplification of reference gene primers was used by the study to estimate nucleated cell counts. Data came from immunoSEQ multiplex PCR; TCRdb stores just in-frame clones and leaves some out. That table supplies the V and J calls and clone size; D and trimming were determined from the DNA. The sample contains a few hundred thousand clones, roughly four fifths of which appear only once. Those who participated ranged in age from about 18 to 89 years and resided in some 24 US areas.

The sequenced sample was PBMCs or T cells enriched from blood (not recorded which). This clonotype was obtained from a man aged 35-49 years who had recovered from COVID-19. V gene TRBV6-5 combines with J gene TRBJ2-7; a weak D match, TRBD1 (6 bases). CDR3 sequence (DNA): TGTGCCAGCAGTCGACAGGAATCCTACGAGCAGTACTTC. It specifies CASSRQESYEQYF.